This TCR beta chain was captured in a study of cytomegalovirus exposure and HLA in healthy donors. Notes on the study in general: The investigators catalogued under 200 TCR beta chains as cytomegalovirus-associated.

The CDR3 spans 17 residues. V gave up 1 base and J gave up 0 bases; unmatched junction bases: 5. Per germline, CDR1 SGHTA and CDR2 FQGTGA. The PCR was carried out with 60 Vbeta primers and 13 Jbeta primers. This table comes from immunoSEQ multiplex PCR, and its TCRdb copy is limited to in-frame clones, with some not included. The data show more than 140,000 clones, about 80% seen once. About this clone itself: Its specificity is not known.

The source material was PBMCs. The genes are TRBV7-3 and TRBJ2-3; the match to TRBD2 covers 9 bases. The clonotype originates from a male donor in good health and CMV-seronegative. This CDR3 is CASSLNPSGASTDTQYF. The CDR3 DNA is TGTGCCAGCAGCTTAAACCCTAGCGGGGCCAGCACAGATACGCAGTATTTT.